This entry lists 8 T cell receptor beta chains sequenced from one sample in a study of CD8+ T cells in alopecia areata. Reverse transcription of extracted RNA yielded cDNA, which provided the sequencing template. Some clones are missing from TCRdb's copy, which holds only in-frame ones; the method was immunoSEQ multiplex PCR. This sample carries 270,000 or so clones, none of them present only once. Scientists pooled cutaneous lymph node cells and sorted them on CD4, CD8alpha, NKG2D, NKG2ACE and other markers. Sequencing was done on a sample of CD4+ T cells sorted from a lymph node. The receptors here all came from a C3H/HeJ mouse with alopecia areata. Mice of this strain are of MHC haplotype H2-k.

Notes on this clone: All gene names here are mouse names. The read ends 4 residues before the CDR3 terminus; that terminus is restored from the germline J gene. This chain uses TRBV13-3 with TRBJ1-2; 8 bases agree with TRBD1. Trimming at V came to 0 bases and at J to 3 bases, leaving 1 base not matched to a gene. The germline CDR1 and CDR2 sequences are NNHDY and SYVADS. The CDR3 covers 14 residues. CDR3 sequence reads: CASSDGRGHSDYTF. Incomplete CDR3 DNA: TGTGCCAGCAGTGATGGCAGGGGGCACTCC.

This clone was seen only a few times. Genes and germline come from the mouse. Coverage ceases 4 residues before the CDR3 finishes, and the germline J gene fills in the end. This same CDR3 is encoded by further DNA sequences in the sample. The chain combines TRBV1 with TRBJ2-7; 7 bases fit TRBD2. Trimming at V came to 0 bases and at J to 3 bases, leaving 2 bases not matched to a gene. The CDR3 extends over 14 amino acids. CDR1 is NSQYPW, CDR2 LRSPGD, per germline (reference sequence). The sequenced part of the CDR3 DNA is TGCACCTGCAGTGCAGACGGGGGGGACTAT. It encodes CTCSADGGDY. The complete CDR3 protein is CTCSADGGDYEQYF.

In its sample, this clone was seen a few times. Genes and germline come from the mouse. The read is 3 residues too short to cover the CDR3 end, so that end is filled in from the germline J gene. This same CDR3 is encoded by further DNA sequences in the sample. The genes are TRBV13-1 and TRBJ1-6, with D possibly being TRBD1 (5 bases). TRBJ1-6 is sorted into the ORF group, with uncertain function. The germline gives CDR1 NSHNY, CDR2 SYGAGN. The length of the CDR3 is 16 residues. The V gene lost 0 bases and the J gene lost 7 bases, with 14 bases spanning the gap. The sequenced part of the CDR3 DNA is TGTGCCAGCAGTGATGCAGGGCAGGGAGGAAATTCGCCC. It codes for CASSDAGQGGNSP. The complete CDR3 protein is CASSDAGQGGNSPLYF.

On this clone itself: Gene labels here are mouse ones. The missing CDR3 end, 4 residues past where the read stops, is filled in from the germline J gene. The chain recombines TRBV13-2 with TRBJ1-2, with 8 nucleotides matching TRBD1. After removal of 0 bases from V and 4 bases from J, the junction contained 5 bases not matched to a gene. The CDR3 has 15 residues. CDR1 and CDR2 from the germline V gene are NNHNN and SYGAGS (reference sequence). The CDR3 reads CASGDVAGGVSDYTF. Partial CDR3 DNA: TGTGCCAGCGGTGATGTGGCAGGGGGCGTCTCC.

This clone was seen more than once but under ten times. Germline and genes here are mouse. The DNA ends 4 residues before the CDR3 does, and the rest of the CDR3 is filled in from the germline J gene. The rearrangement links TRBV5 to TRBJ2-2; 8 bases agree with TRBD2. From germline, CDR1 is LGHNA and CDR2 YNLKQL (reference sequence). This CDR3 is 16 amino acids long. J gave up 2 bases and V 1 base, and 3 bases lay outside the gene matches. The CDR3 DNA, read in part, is TGTGCCAGCAGCCAAGGAGGGGGGGCGAACACCGGG. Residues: CASSQGGGANTG. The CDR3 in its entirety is CASSQGGGANTGQLYF.

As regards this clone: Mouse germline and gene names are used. CDR3 amino acids: CASRDTRNTEVFF. The sequenced part of the CDR3 DNA is TGTGCCAGCAGGGACACGAGAAACACA. The J gene is TRBJ1-1, the V gene TRBV19; D perhaps matches TRBD1 (5 bases). The CDR3 goes on 4 residues after the read ends, and that part is filled in from the germline J gene. Germline V gene lookup returns CDR1 FNHDT and CDR2 SITEND (reference sequence). The CDR3 covers 13 residues. Trimming shortened V by 5 bases and J by 1 base, and 9 bases separated the two germline ends.

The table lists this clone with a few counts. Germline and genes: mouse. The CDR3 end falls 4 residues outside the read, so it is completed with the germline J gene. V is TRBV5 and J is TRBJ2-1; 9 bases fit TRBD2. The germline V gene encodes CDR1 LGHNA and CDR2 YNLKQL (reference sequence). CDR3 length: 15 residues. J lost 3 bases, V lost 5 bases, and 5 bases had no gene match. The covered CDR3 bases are TGTGCCAGCAGCGCCCGACTGGGGGTCTATGCT. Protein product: CASSARLGVYA. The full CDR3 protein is CASSARLGVYAEQFF.

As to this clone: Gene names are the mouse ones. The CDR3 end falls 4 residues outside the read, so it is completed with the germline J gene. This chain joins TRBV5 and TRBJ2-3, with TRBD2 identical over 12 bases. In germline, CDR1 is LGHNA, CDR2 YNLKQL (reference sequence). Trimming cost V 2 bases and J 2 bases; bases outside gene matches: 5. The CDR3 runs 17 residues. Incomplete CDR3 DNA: TGTGCCAGCAGCCAACCCGACTGGGGGGGCTATGCAGAA. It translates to CASSQPDWGGYAE. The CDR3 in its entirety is CASSQPDWGGYAETLYF.